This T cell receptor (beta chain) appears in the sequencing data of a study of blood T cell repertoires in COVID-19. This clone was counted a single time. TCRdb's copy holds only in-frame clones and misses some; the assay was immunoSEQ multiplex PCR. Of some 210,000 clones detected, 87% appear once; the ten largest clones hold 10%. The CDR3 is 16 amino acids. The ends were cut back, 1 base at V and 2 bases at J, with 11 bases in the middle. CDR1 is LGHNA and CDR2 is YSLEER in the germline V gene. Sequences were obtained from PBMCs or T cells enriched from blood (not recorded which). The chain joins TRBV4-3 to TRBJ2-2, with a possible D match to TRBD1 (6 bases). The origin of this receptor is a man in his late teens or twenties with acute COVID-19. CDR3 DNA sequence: TGCGCCAGCAGCCAAGGCAGGGGCGTAAACACCGGGGAGCTGTTTTTT. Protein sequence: CASSQGRGVNTGELFF.